This passage covers 18 T cell receptor beta chains from one sample sequenced in a study of T cell clonotyping in hematopoietic cell transplantation. Assay: immunoSEQ multiplex PCR; the TCRdb copy retains only in-frame clones and omits some. The sample lists 65,000 to 80,000 clones, 90% to 97% seen once, with under 2% in the top ten. As for time point: recipient sample about 28 days before transplant, after cytoreduction. The material was peripheral blood mononuclear cells, obtained before stem cell transplant. These receptors came from a woman aged 45-60 years with acute myeloid leukemia. Some clones in this sample may be carry-over from other donors' samples.

V is TRBV15 and J is TRBJ1-1; the D is unclear. V was cut by 1 base and J by 4 bases, with 13 bases left in between. The CDR3 runs 15 residues. CDR1 is LNHNV and CDR2 is YYDKDF in the germline V gene (reference sequence). DNA of the CDR3: TGTGCCACCAGCAGAGTAAAACTGGGCAGCACTGAAGCTTTCTTT. This gives the protein CATSRVKLGSTEAFF.

The V call is TRBV7-8, the J call TRBJ1-1; D not certain. The germline V and J ends were trimmed by 1 base and 3 bases, with 0 bases remaining between them. This CDR3 has 11 amino acids. CDR1 is SGHVS and CDR2 is FQNEAQ in the germline V gene. The CDR3 sequence: CASSLDTEAFF. DNA of the CDR3: TGTGCCAGCAGCTTAGACACTGAAGCTTTCTTT. Using reference TRBV7-8 and TRBJ1-1 for the parts outside the CDR3, the full variable domain is GAGVSQSPRYKVAKRGQDVALRCDPISGHVSLFWYQQALGQGPEFLTYFQNEAQLDKSGLPSDRFFAERPEGSVSTLKIQRTQQEDSAVYLCASSLDTEAFFGQGTRLTVV.

The rearrangement links TRBV29-1 to TRBJ2-5; perhaps TRBD2 as D (7 bases). CDR1 is SQVTM and CDR2 is ANQGSEA in the germline V gene. This CDR3 has 12 amino acids. V lost 7 bases and J 4 bases, leaving 13 bases between the germline ends. The CDR3 DNA follows: TGCAGCGCCGGGGGGCAGGGAGAGACCCAGTACTTC. Its translation: CSAGGQGETQYF.

The chain employs TRBV2 and TRBJ2-2; D is perhaps TRBD1 (6 bases). The CDR3 is made up of 14 amino acids. Trimming removed 5 bases from V and 1 base from J, with 8 bases in between. Germline CDR1 and CDR2: SNHLY and FYNNEI. CDR3 in DNA: TGTGCCAGCAGTAAGGACAGGAACACCGGGGAGCTGTTTTTT. Translation gives CASSKDRNTGELFF.

This clone was detected once. The V call is TRBV5-4, the J call TRBJ2-2, with unresolved D. This CDR3 is 15 amino acids long. Germline CDR1 and CDR2: SGHNT and YYREEE (reference sequence). V dropped 4 bases and J dropped 6 bases, with 16 bases sitting between them. DNA of the CDR3: TGTGCCAGCAGCGGCTCCCGGACGGCCCCCGGGGAGCTGTTTTTT. Residues: CASSGSRTAPGELFF.

V is TRBV2 and J is TRBJ2-4; TRBD2 aligns across 10 bases. Germline trimming cut 7 bases from V and 6 bases from J; bases unmatched to any gene: 6. Germline CDR1 and CDR2: SNHLY and FYNNEI. This CDR3 is built from 14 residues. The CDR3 sequence is CASTPLAGINIQYF. DNA for the CDR3: TGTGCCAGCACCCCACTAGCGGGGATAAACATTCAGTACTTC.

This clone occurred once. V is TRBV5-1 and J is TRBJ2-2; D gene unclear. V was pared by 5 bases and J by 1 base, with 15 bases between. Germline-derived CDR1 and CDR2 are SGHRS and YFSETQ. The CDR3 covers 16 residues. The CDR3 DNA reads as TGCGCCAGCAGACTAAGTCCAAATTTGAACACCGGGGAGCTGTTTTTT. This sequence encodes CASRLSPNLNTGELFF.

In its sample, this clone was seen a few times. Written as DNA, the CDR3 is TGTGCCAGCAGTGAATCGGCAGGCGGTGATGGCTACACCTTC. Translation: CASSESAGGDGYTF. V is TRBV2 and J is TRBJ1-2; no definite D call. The CDR3 is 14 residues long. V lost 2 bases to trimming and J lost 6 bases, with 13 bases between them. In germline, CDR1 is SNHLY, CDR2 FYNNEI.

CDR3 DNA: TGCAGCGTTGACCAGAACACAGATACGCAGTATTTT. Its protein product is CSVDQNTDTQYF. The chain employs TRBV29-1 and TRBJ2-3; unclear D gene. V was shortened by 3 bases and J by 2 bases, with 6 bases between the two germline ends. This CDR3 region has 12 residues. Germline V gene lookup returns CDR1 SQVTM and CDR2 ANQGSEA.

The CDR3 sequence is CASSPRDRDYYGYTF. DNA of the CDR3: TGTGCCAGCAGCCCCCGGGACCGAGATTACTATGGCTACACCTTC. The chain employs TRBV7-2 and TRBJ1-2; TRBD1 is a possible D gene (5 bases). Germline V gene data show CDR1 as SGHTA and CDR2 as FQGNSA. The ends were cut back, 5 bases at V and 3 bases at J, with 16 bases in the middle. CDR3 length equals 15 residues.

The rearrangement uses TRBV5-6 and TRBJ2-7; 11 bases map to TRBD2. The germline V gene has CDR1 SGHDT and CDR2 YYEEEE. Losses at the gene ends were 3 bases for V and 7 bases for J; bases not matched to a gene: 6. This CDR3 region has 14 residues. CDR3 sequence reads: CASSSLAGGGEQYF. DNA of the CDR3: TGTGCCAGCAGCTCCCTAGCGGGGGGCGGTGAGCAGTACTTC.

J is TRBJ2-5 and V is TRBV5-1, with D unresolved. Trimming stripped 3 bases from V and 3 bases from J, with 18 bases between. Germline CDR1 and CDR2: SGHRS and YFSETQ. The CDR3 spans 16 residues. The CDR3 loop is CASSSKTLQSKETQYF. The DNA of the CDR3 is TGCGCCAGCAGCTCTAAAACATTACAGAGTAAAGAGACCCAGTACTTC.

The chain uses TRBV10-3 and TRBJ2-7; D unresolved. The germline V gene has CDR1 ENHRY and CDR2 SYGVKD. Trimming took 3 bases from V and 6 from J, leaving 12 bases between them. The CDR3 length is 13 residues. Here the CDR3 DNA reads TGTGCCATCAGTGACTATAGGGTATCCGAGCAGTACTTC. It codes for CAISDYRVSEQYF.

This sequence joins TRBV5-1 and TRBJ2-3; 7 nucleotides agree with TRBD2. CDR1 is SGHRS and CDR2 is YFSETQ in the germline V gene. The CDR3 spans 16 residues. Unmatched junction bases numbered 6, after V lost 0 bases and J lost 2 bases. The CDR3 DNA reads as TGCGCCAGCAGCTTGGTTGTGGCGGGGGACACAGATACGCAGTATTTT. Its translation is CASSLVVAGDTDTQYF.

This sequence joins TRBV6-6 and TRBJ2-7, with a weak D call TRBD2 (6 bases). Trimming removed 4 bases at V and 3 bases at J, with 13 bases between. Germline lookup yields CDR1 MNHNY and CDR2 SVGAGI (reference sequence). CDR3 size: 14 residues. The CDR3 region is CASSSGRAGYEQYF. CDR3 in DNA: TGTGCCAGCAGTTCGGGAAGAGCGGGCTACGAGCAGTACTTC.

The chain carries TRBV2 and TRBJ2-5; 9 positions match TRBD2. The CDR3 contains 16 residues. J lost 5 bases, V lost 6 bases, and 13 bases had no gene match. CDR1 and CDR2 from the germline V gene are SNHLY and FYNNEI. The CDR3 nucleotides are TGTGCCAGCAGGCTATCCCTGGTAGCGGGAGTTGAGACCCAGTACTTC. The encoded protein is CASRLSLVAGVETQYF.

The chain is built from TRBV30 and TRBJ2-7, with TRBD1 identical over 9 bases. V lost 5 bases to trimming and J lost 2 bases; unmatched junction nucleotides: 4. Germline-derived CDR1 and CDR2 are GTSNPN and SVGIG (reference sequence). This CDR3 has 13 residues. In DNA form, the CDR3 reads TGTGCCTGGGCGGGACAGGGTGCCTACGAGCAGTACTTC. It codes for CAWAGQGAYEQYF.

The chain carries TRBV7-2 and TRBJ2-4; D remains unclear. Germline assignment: CDR1 SGHTA and CDR2 FQGNSA. V gave up 2 bases and J gave up 0 bases, with 8 bases separating them. The CDR3 consists of 15 residues. The CDR3 loop reads CASSLTDLAKNIQYF. As DNA, the CDR3 is TGTGCCAGCAGCTTAACCGATTTAGCCAAAAACATTCAGTACTTC.